A single T cell receptor beta chain is shown here with its context. No antigen is known for it. This sample is part of a study of identical twins. Study conclusions and caveats: Modelling approaches yielded underestimates of out-of-frame TCR alpha sharing between monozygotic twins.

V lost 0 bases and J 1 base, leaving 13 bases between the germline ends. This CDR3 comprises 17 residues. Germline assignment: CDR1 SGHRS and CDR2 YFSETQ. Each CDR3 protein gets one entry after TCRdb re-called the 5' RACE reads with MiXCR. The table shows hundreds of thousands of distinct CDR3 sequences, with 20% to 25% occurring only once. In addition, the sample was reused for a study of yellow fever vaccine responses in identical twins.

This sequence was found in a woman under 30 in good health. This rearrangement joins TRBV5-1 to TRBJ2-2, with no clear D. The sample consisted of CD4+ T cells sorted from blood. The CDR3: CASSLVGLELNTGELFF. The CDR3 DNA sequence: TGCGCCAGCAGCTTGGTAGGGCTAGAACTGAACACCGGGGAGCTGTTTTTT.